Shown below are 10 T cell receptor beta chains from a single sample sequenced in a study of cytomegalovirus exposure and HLA in healthy donors. The study ran its PCR with 60 Vbeta and 13 Jbeta primers. TCRdb keeps only in-frame clones here, not all; method: immunoSEQ multiplex PCR. The repertoire holds approximately 100,000 clones, with roughly 75% as singletons. Material: PBMCs. Every receptor here comes from a man aged 40-49 years in good health and CMV-seronegative.

This chain uses TRBV6-1 with TRBJ2-2, with a tentative D call TRBD1 (5 bases). The CDR3 extends over 15 amino acids. CDR1 is MNHNS and CDR2 is SASEGT in the germline V gene. Trimming pared 4 bases from V and 2 bases from J, leaving 11 bases between. The CDR3 protein is CASSVSGANTGELFF. The CDR3 DNA reads as TGTGCCAGCAGTGTTAGTGGGGCTAACACCGGGGAGCTGTTTTTT.

The chain's CDR3 is CVRSLWEGYQSLLNTEAFF. The CDR3 coding sequence is TGTGTCAGAAGCTTATGGGAGGGCTACCAGTCCCTTTTGAACACTGAAGCTTTCTTT. The chain joins TRBV7-5 to TRBJ1-1. TRBV7-5 is a documented pseudogene. This CDR3 has 19 residues.

V is TRBV9 and J is TRBJ2-3, with 7 bases lining up with TRBD2. CDR3 length equals 16 residues. Trimming took 2 bases from V and 1 from J; bases not matched to a gene: 7. The germline gives CDR1 SGDLS, CDR2 YYNGEE. The CDR3 coding sequence is TGTGCCAGCAGCGTTGCAAGCGGGGACGGCACAGATACGCAGTATTTT. Encoded protein: CASSVASGDGTDTQYF.

The gene calls are TRBV29-1 and TRBJ2-3, with 9 nucleotides matching TRBD2. Germline CDR1 reads SQVTM; CDR2 reads ANQGSEA. The J segment lost 4 bases and the V segment lost 0 bases, leaving 17 bases of the junction unmatched. The CDR3 length is 19 residues. The CDR3 is CSVEDRLLVSGGVADTQYF. DNA for the CDR3: TGCAGCGTTGAAGATAGGTTATTGGTTAGCGGGGGAGTGGCAGATACGCAGTATTTT.

The chain recombines TRBV29-1 with TRBJ2-5, with 8 bases that match TRBD2. The CDR3 runs to 12 residues. V trimming: 7 bases; J trimming: 5 bases; junction bases outside the gene matches: 6. CDR1 and CDR2 from the germline V gene are SQVTM and ANQGSEA. CDR3 region: CSAGGEVETQYF. CDR3 DNA sequence: TGCAGCGCGGGGGGGGAGGTGGAGACCCAGTACTTC.

This sequence joins TRBV5-1 and TRBJ2-3; the match to TRBD1 covers 9 bases. V shed 5 bases and J 0 bases; nucleotides not matched to a gene: 4. Germline V gene sequence: CDR1 SGHRS, CDR2 YFSETQ. The CDR3 length is 15 residues. CDR3 nucleotide sequence: TGCGCCAGCAGGGCAGGACAGGGGAGCACAGATACGCAGTATTTT. Protein product: CASRAGQGSTDTQYF.

The V gene is TRBV4-1, the J gene TRBJ2-5, with TRBD1 as a possible D gene (5 bases). The germline V and J ends were trimmed by 3 bases and 5 bases, with 13 bases remaining between them. The CDR3 has 14 residues. In germline, CDR1 is MGHRA, CDR2 YSYEKL. The DNA for the CDR3 is TGCGCCAGCAGCCACATTGGGGCGTTGGAGACCCAGTACTTC. This gives the protein CASSHIGALETQYF.

This chain links TRBV13 with TRBJ2-5, with 16 bases that match TRBD2. The CDR3 contains 15 residues. With 9 bases clipped from V and 7 bases from J, the junction kept 8 bases outside the gene matches. Germline V gene data show CDR1 as PRHDT and CDR2 as FYEKMQ (reference sequence). CDR3 region: CARMGLAGGPGTQYF. CDR3 coding DNA: TGTGCCAGGATGGGACTAGCGGGGGGGCCCGGGACCCAGTACTTC.

The J gene is TRBJ1-5, the V gene TRBV19; possible D gene TRBD1, 6 bases. In germline, CDR1 is LNHDA, CDR2 SQIVND (reference sequence). The CDR3 covers 13 residues. The V and J ends lost 2 bases and 7 bases respectively, with 9 bases between them. For the CDR3, the DNA is TGTGCCAGTAGTATAACAGGGAACCAGCCCCAGCATTTT. Translating gives CASSITGNQPQHF. Drawing the rest from reference TRBV19 and TRBJ1-5, the complete variable domain is DGGITQSPKYLFRKEGQNVTLSCEQNLNHDAMYWYRQDPGQGLRLIYYSQIVNDFQKGDIAEGYSVSREKKESFPLTVTSAQKNPTAFYLCASSITGNQPQHFGDGTRLSIL.

The genes are TRBV6-4 and TRBJ1-5; D might be TRBD1 (5 bases). There are 14 residues in the CDR3. CDR1 is MRHNA and CDR2 is SNTAGT in the germline V gene. Trimming stripped 4 bases from V and 6 bases from J, with 13 bases between. This chain's CDR3 is CASSVESGFQPQHF. CDR3 nucleotide sequence: TGTGCCAGCAGTGTCGAATCAGGGTTTCAGCCCCAGCATTTT.